This passage covers 27 T cell receptor beta chains from one sample sequenced in a study of blood T cell repertoires in COVID-19 (dated by TCRdb to the early 2020s). The method behind the library was the immunoSEQ multiplex PCR assay. As stored in TCRdb, this immuneACCESS dataset retains in-frame rearrangements with V and J assigned. A fraction of the clones does not appear; measured against another copy, unresolved V genes explain less than half of the discrepancy, and the remainder lacks a known reason. The sample has 100,000 to 150,000 clones on record, 84% of them singletons. Around 1.4% of the sample is in the top ten clones. The specimen sequenced was peripheral blood. These receptors came from a man aged 55 to 69 with acute or convalescent COVID-19.

The rearrangement links TRBV6-2 or TRBV6-3 to TRBJ1-1; TRBD1 matches 8 bases. V was clipped by 1 base and J by 1 base; unmatched bases: 2. The V gene's germline CDR1 is MNHEY and CDR2 SVGEGT. The CDR3 runs to 15 residues. The CDR3 loop reads CASSYFDRGNTEAFF. The CDR3 DNA reads TGTGCCAGCAGTTACTTCGACAGGGGGAACACTGAAGCTTTCTTT.

The V gene is TRBV12-3 or TRBV12-4, the J gene TRBJ2-7; D is possibly TRBD1 (6 bases). V was cut by 6 bases and J by 2 bases, with 11 bases left in between. This CDR3 has 13 amino acids. The CDR3 bases are TGTGCCAGCAGCCCGGGACACCCCTACGAGCAGTACTTC. It translates to CASSPGHPYEQYF.

V gene TRBV11-3 combines with J gene TRBJ1-6; D not certain. The CDR3 consists of 13 residues. Germline V gives CDR1 SGHNT, CDR2 YENEEA. Trimming removed 9 bases from V and 8 bases from J, with 14 bases in between. In DNA, the CDR3 is TGTGCCAGTGCGATGGGGAGGGATTCACCCCTCCACTTT. This codes for CASAMGRDSPLHF.

This rearrangement joins TRBV4-2 to TRBJ2-2; 15 bases map to TRBD2. CDR3 length: 17 residues. Germline CDR1 LGHNA, CDR2 YNFKEQ. J lost 2 bases, V lost 4 bases, and 2 bases had no gene match. CDR3 amino acids: CASSRGLAGGNTGELFF. The CDR3 bases are TGTGCCAGCAGCCGGGGACTAGCGGGGGGAAACACCGGGGAGCTGTTTTTT.

The chain links TRBV7-3 to TRBJ2-3, with D hard to call. V gave up 3 bases and J gave up 0 bases, with 4 bases separating them. Germline CDR1 and CDR2: SGHTA and FQGTGA. The CDR3 spans 13 residues. The CDR3 bases are TGTGCCAGCAGCTTCTCTAGCACAGATACGCAGTATTTT. This codes for CASSFSSTDTQYF.

The chain has TRBV9 and TRBJ1-1, with D possibly TRBD1 on 5 matching bases. The germline gives CDR1 SGDLS, CDR2 YYNGEE. V was pared by 5 bases and J by 3 bases, with 11 bases between. This CDR3 contains 13 residues. Written as DNA, the CDR3 is TGTGCCAGCAGGACAGAGACCGACACTGAAGCTTTCTTT. Encoded protein: CASRTETDTEAFF.

V and J are TRBV28 and TRBJ2-5, with TRBD1 matching over 11 bases. The CDR3 length is 16 residues. Germline lookup yields CDR1 MDHEN and CDR2 SYDVKM. Unmatched junction bases numbered 9, after V lost 5 bases and J lost 4 bases. The CDR3 DNA reads as TGTGCCAGCAGTCAGGGACAGGGGGTCGATGGAGAGACCCAGTACTTC. It codes for CASSQGQGVDGETQYF.

The chain joins TRBV5-1 to TRBJ1-4, with a tentative D call TRBD1 (6 bases). The germline gives CDR1 SGHRS, CDR2 YFSETQ. Trimming pared 0 bases from V and 12 bases from J, leaving 15 bases between. The CDR3 length is 14 residues. The chain's CDR3 is CASSLGQVASELFF. The CDR3, as DNA: TGCGCCAGCAGCTTGGGACAGGTGGCTTCAGAACTGTTTTTT.

The DNA of the CDR3 is TGTGCCAGCAGCGGGGACAGTCATACGCAGTATTTT. Translation gives CASSGDSHTQYF. The rearrangement joins TRBV5-6 to TRBJ2-3; TRBD1 matches at 7 bases. There are 12 residues in the CDR3. CDR1 SGHDT and CDR2 YYEEEE come from the germline V gene. J was trimmed by 7 bases and V by 4 bases; bases with no gene match: 3.

The genes are TRBV5-5 and TRBJ2-2, with 7 bases that match TRBD1. CDR3 length equals 15 residues. Trimming at V came to 2 bases and at J to 3 bases, leaving 4 bases not matched to a gene. Germline V gene data show CDR1 as SGHKS and CDR2 as YYEKEE (reference sequence). CDR3 amino acids: CASSFEGADTGELFF. The CDR3 DNA reads as TGTGCCAGCAGCTTTGAGGGGGCTGACACCGGGGAGCTGTTTTTT.

The chain has TRBV5-1 and TRBJ2-2; D call uncertain. V was cut by 0 bases and J by 1 base, with 10 bases left in between. This CDR3 contains 16 residues. CDR1 is SGHRS and CDR2 is YFSETQ in the germline V gene. The CDR3 nucleotides are TGCGCCAGCAGCTTGGCGGCAAACAGGAACACCGGGGAGCTGTTTTTT. It yields the protein CASSLAANRNTGELFF.

The chain couples TRBV2 to TRBJ2-7, with unresolved D. V lost 6 bases and J 2 bases, leaving 14 bases between the germline ends. CDR3 length equals 14 residues. Per the germline V gene, CDR1 is SNHLY and CDR2 is FYNNEI. CDR3 coding DNA: TGTGCCAGCAGCGGAATCGACAAAGCCTACGAGCAGTACTTC. The encoded protein is CASSGIDKAYEQYF.

The V and J genes are TRBV3-1 (or the pseudogene TRBV3-2) and TRBJ1-1; no firm D call. Trimming shortened V by 1 base and J by 5 bases, and 20 bases separated the two germline ends. The germline V gene has CDR1 LGHDT and CDR2 YNNKEL (reference sequence). CDR3 length: 17 amino acids. CDR3 protein: CASSQGLAGSMGTEAFF. As DNA, the CDR3 is TGTGCCAGCAGCCAAGGTTTGGCGGGTTCAATGGGAACTGAAGCTTTCTTT.

In DNA form, the CDR3 reads TGTGCCAGCAGCTACGAGGGGGGGGAGGCTTTCTTT. Protein product: CASSYEGGEAFF. This sequence joins TRBV28 and TRBJ1-1; D perhaps matches TRBD1 (6 bases). Germline CDR1 and CDR2: MDHEN and SYDVKM. The CDR3 has 12 residues. Trimming left V 6 bases short and J 11 bases short, with 16 bases between. Filled out from reference TRBV28 and TRBJ1-1, the complete variable domain reads DVKVTQSSRYLVKRTGEKVFLECVQDMDHENMFWYRQDPGLGLRLIYFSYDVKMKEKGDIPEGYSVSREKKERFSLILESASTNQTSMYLCASSYEGGEAFFGQGTRLTVV.

V and J are TRBV9 and TRBJ1-2; 11 nucleotides line up with TRBD1. The CDR3 is made up of 16 amino acids. V was pared by 4 bases and J by 7 bases, with 12 bases of the junction left unmatched. The V gene's germline CDR1 is SGDLS and CDR2 YYNGEE. In DNA, the CDR3 is TGTGCCAGCAGCCCCCGGACAGGGGGCTCAGTGGGTGGCTACACCTTC. Its translation is CASSPRTGGSVGGYTF.

The chain employs TRBV7-8 and TRBJ2-2; D might be TRBD2 (6 bases). The CDR3 runs to 16 residues. Germline assignment: CDR1 SGHVS and CDR2 FQNEAQ. With 1 base removed from V and 2 bases from J, the gap between germline ends came to 11 bases. The CDR3 sequence: CASSLVGGINTGELFF. Here the CDR3 DNA reads TGTGCCAGCAGCTTAGTTGGCGGGATCAACACCGGGGAGCTGTTTTTT.

This clone was picked up one time. The chain has TRBV7-7 and TRBJ2-5; 9 bases are a match to TRBD2. With V trimmed by 5 bases and J by 5 bases, 6 bases remained unmatched. CDR1 is SSHAT, CDR2 FNYEAQ, per germline (reference sequence). The CDR3 loop spans 14 amino acids. CDR3 sequence: CASSPGLAGETQYF. The CDR3 region has the DNA TGTGCCAGCAGCCCGGGACTAGCCGGGGAGACCCAGTACTTC.

The V call is TRBV5-1, the J call TRBJ1-1, with D perhaps matching TRBD1 (6 bases). Trimming shortened V by 4 bases and J by 2 bases, and 12 bases separated the two germline ends. The CDR3 length is 14 residues. Germline assignment: CDR1 SGHRS and CDR2 YFSETQ. Written as DNA, the CDR3 is TGCGCCAGCAGCCCAGACAGGCCTAACACTGAAGCTTTCTTT. Protein product: CASSPDRPNTEAFF. Combining the CDR3 with reference TRBV5-1 and TRBJ1-1 gives the whole variable domain KAGVTQTPRYLIKTRGQQVTLSCSPISGHRSVSWYQQTPGQGLQFLFEYFSETQRNKGNFPGRFSGRQFSNSRSEMNVSTLELGDSALYLCASSPDRPNTEAFFGQGTRLTVV.

The CDR3 reads CASNEASWEETQYF. CDR3 in DNA: TGTGCCAGCAACGAGGCCAGCTGGGAGGAGACCCAGTACTTC. The chain has TRBV5-5 and TRBJ2-5; the D gene is possibly TRBD2 (5 bases). The length of the CDR3 is 14 residues. The V end was cut by 6 bases, the J end by 5 bases, with 17 bases between. Per germline, CDR1 SGHKS and CDR2 YYEKEE (reference sequence).

This chain uses TRBV18 with TRBJ1-3; D gene ambiguous. V gave up 6 bases and J gave up 1 base, with 16 bases separating them. In germline, CDR1 is KGHSH, CDR2 LQKENI. This CDR3 has 16 residues. This chain's CDR3 is CASSPLGGQSGNTIYF. CDR3 nucleotide sequence: TGTGCCAGCTCCCCCCTCGGCGGGCAATCTGGAAACACCATATATTTT.

The rearrangement uses TRBV6-5 and TRBJ2-2; D might be TRBD1 (6 bases). The CDR3 extends over 15 amino acids. The germline V gene encodes CDR1 MNHEY and CDR2 SVGAGI. The V gene lost 7 bases and the J gene lost 0 bases, with 12 bases spanning the gap. The DNA for the CDR3 is TGTGCCAGCACCAGACAGGCCCCGAACACCGGGGAGCTGTTTTTT. The encoded protein is CASTRQAPNTGELFF.

By share, this clone counts as medium-sized. The V call is TRBV5-1, the J call TRBJ2-3; D remains unclear. With 0 bases removed from V and 1 base from J, the gap between germline ends came to 9 bases. CDR3 length equals 15 residues. Germline V gene data show CDR1 as SGHRS and CDR2 as YFSETQ. The CDR3 region is CASSLGHLGTDTQYF. CDR3 nucleotides: TGCGCCAGCAGCTTGGGACATCTCGGCACAGATACGCAGTATTTT. The entire variable domain, with the rest obtained from reference TRBV5-1 and TRBJ2-3, is as follows: KAGVTQTPRYLIKTRGQQVTLSCSPISGHRSVSWYQQTPGQGLQFLFEYFSETQRNKGNFPGRFSGRQFSNSRSEMNVSTLELGDSALYLCASSLGHLGTDTQYFGPGTRLTVL.

Here the CDR3 reads CASSLSGQGKNTEAFF. The CDR3 coding sequence is TGTGCCAGCAGCTTGTCTGGACAGGGCAAGAACACTGAAGCTTTCTTT. The chain joins TRBV5-6 to TRBJ1-1; 8 nucleotides align to TRBD1. CDR1 and CDR2 (germline): SGHDT, YYEEEE. The CDR3 is 16 residues long. With V trimmed by 1 base and J by 1 base, 6 bases remained unmatched.

This clone showed up just a few times. The J gene is TRBJ2-7, the V gene TRBV19; 8 bases align to TRBD1. The V gene end was trimmed by 4 bases and the J gene end by 0 bases; junction bases not matched to a gene: 5. Germline CDR1 LNHDA, CDR2 SQIVND (reference sequence). This CDR3 spans 15 amino acids. CDR3 in amino acids: CASSTLGQGSYEQYF. Here the CDR3 DNA reads TGTGCCAGTAGTACCCTCGGACAGGGCTCCTACGAGCAGTACTTC.

J is TRBJ2-2 and V is TRBV5-1; TRBD2 matches at 13 bases. Germline V gives CDR1 SGHRS, CDR2 YFSETQ. The CDR3 runs 17 residues. Trimming cost V 3 bases and J 0 bases; bases outside gene matches: 2. The CDR3 reads CASSYGLAGANTGELFF. CDR3 DNA sequence: TGCGCCAGCAGCTACGGACTAGCGGGAGCGAACACCGGGGAGCTGTTTTTT.

The chain carries TRBV5-1 and TRBJ2-7; D is unresolved. V was cut by 0 bases and J by 5 bases, with 12 bases left in between. The CDR3 contains 14 residues. Germline assignment: CDR1 SGHRS and CDR2 YFSETQ. CDR3 nucleotide sequence: TGCGCCAGCAGCTTGGCCGGTGGTAAAGACGAGCAGTACTTC. It translates to CASSLAGGKDEQYF.

J is TRBJ1-6 and V is TRBV27; D possibly corresponds to TRBD1 (6 bases). The CDR3 is 15 amino acids. Germline V gives CDR1 MNHEY, CDR2 SMNVEV (reference sequence). Trimming removed 6 bases from V and 7 bases from J, with 16 bases in between. CDR3 sequence reads: CASRRGFQVNSPLHF. CDR3 bases: TGTGCCAGCAGGAGGGGGTTCCAAGTGAATTCACCCCTCCACTTT.